A selection of T cell receptor beta chains follows, all from one sample in a study of beta chain features in type 1 diabetes. The repertoire was sequenced with immunoSEQ multiplex PCR; TCRdb's copy has only in-frame clones and lacks some. The sample consists of about 700,000 clones, about an eighth of them appearing once. Source material: naive CD4+ T cells from blood. The receptors originated from a man between 18 and 35 years old with type 1 diabetes. CDR3s include the opening cysteine and the closing phenylalanine or tryptophan. Fields, in order: J gene, clone size, V gene, D gene, CDR3 protein, CDR3 DNA. A D gene is named only where the DNA matches it firmly. A row's size may be missing; if present it is once, few, many or a size class.

J gene: TRBJ1-1
clone size: few
V gene: TRBV5-6
D gene: -
CDR3 protein: CASSLNNWVSEAFF
CDR3 DNA: TGTGCCAGCAGCTTGAACAATTGGGTCTCTGAAGCTTTCTTT

J gene: TRBJ2-1
clone size: -
V gene: TRBV19
D gene: TRBD2
CDR3 protein: CASSTGLAGGSYNEQFF
CDR3 DNA: TGTGCCAGTAGTACGGGACTAGCGGGGGGTTCCTACAATGAGCAGTTCTTC

J gene: TRBJ1-1
clone size: -
V gene: TRBV27
D gene: -
CDR3 protein: CASSLNFVSTEAFF
CDR3 DNA: TGTGCCAGCAGTCTCAACTTTGTTTCAACTGAAGCTTTCTTT

J gene: TRBJ2-5
clone size: few
V gene: TRBV18
D gene: TRBD1
CDR3 protein: CASSPQGTGVETQYF
CDR3 DNA: TGTGCCAGCTCACCACAGGGAACAGGGGTTGAGACCCAGTACTTC

J gene: TRBJ2-7
clone size: -
V gene: TRBV6-5
D gene: TRBD1
CDR3 protein: CASRRQGYEQYF
CDR3 DNA: TGTGCCAGCAGACGACAGGGCTACGAGCAGTACTTC

J gene: TRBJ2-7
clone size: few
V gene: TRBV13
D gene: -
CDR3 protein: CASSFLWKGKINEQYF
CDR3 DNA: TGTGCCAGCAGCTTCCTCTGGAAAGGGAAAATTAACGAGCAGTACTTC

J gene: TRBJ1-6
clone size: -
V gene: TRBV7-9
D gene: -
CDR3 protein: CASSLGLGRGASNSPLHF
CDR3 DNA: TGTGCCAGCAGCTTAGGTTTGGGAAGGGGGGCATCTAATTCACCCCTCCACTTT

J gene: TRBJ2-1
clone size: few
V gene: TRBV7-8
D gene: TRBD2
CDR3 protein: CASSFSGSSYNEQFF
CDR3 DNA: TGTGCCAGCAGCTTTAGCGGGAGCTCCTACAATGAGCAGTTCTTC

J gene: TRBJ1-2
clone size: -
V gene: TRBV30
D gene: TRBD1
CDR3 protein: CAWSPLQGGYTF
CDR3 DNA: TGTGCCTGGAGCCCGTTACAGGGGGGCTACACCTTC

J gene: TRBJ2-5
clone size: -
V gene: TRBV19
D gene: TRBD1
CDR3 protein: CASSIPGGETQYF
CDR3 DNA: TGTGCCAGTAGTATCCCAGGGGGAGAGACCCAGTACTTC

J gene: TRBJ1-5
clone size: few
V gene: TRBV9
D gene: TRBD1
CDR3 protein: CASSVGTGSNQPQHF
CDR3 DNA: TGTGCCAGCAGCGTAGGGACAGGGAGCAATCAGCCCCAGCATTTT

J gene: TRBJ2-7
clone size: few
V gene: TRBV7-2
D gene: TRBD1
CDR3 protein: CASSPEAGTGVHEQYF
CDR3 DNA: TGTGCCAGCAGCCCAGAAGCCGGGACAGGAGTCCACGAGCAGTACTTC

J gene: TRBJ1-2
clone size: -
V gene: TRBV19
D gene: TRBD1
CDR3 protein: CAANEQGAGGYTF
CDR3 DNA: TGTGCCGCGAACGAACAGGGGGCTGGTGGCTACACCTTC

J gene: TRBJ1-6
clone size: few
V gene: TRBV21-1
D gene: -
CDR3 protein: CASSNTENNSPLHF
CDR3 DNA: TGTGCCAGCAGCAACACGGAGAATAATTCACCCCTCCACTTT

J gene: TRBJ1-2
clone size: -
V gene: TRBV6-5
D gene: TRBD1
CDR3 protein: CASGVGQGKYGYTF
CDR3 DNA: TGTGCCAGCGGAGTAGGACAGGGGAAGTATGGCTACACCTTC

J gene: TRBJ2-7
clone size: few
V gene: TRBV30
D gene: -
CDR3 protein: CAWSVQELYEQYF
CDR3 DNA: TGTGCCTGGAGTGTACAAGAGCTCTACGAGCAGTACTTC

J gene: TRBJ1-2
clone size: -
V gene: TRBV9
D gene: -
CDR3 protein: CASSVEASIRGYTF
CDR3 DNA: TGTGCCAGCAGCGTAGAAGCCAGTATAAGGGGCTACACCTTC

J gene: TRBJ2-7
clone size: -
V gene: TRBV7-8
D gene: -
CDR3 protein: CASSPGRRGTYEQYF
CDR3 DNA: TGTGCCAGCAGCCCGGGAAGGAGGGGGACCTACGAGCAGTACTTC

J gene: TRBJ2-2
clone size: few
V gene: TRBV18
D gene: -
CDR3 protein: CASSPFAGELFF
CDR3 DNA: TGTGCCAGCTCACCATTCGCCGGGGAGCTGTTTTTT

J gene: TRBJ2-7
clone size: few
V gene: TRBV5-1
D gene: -
CDR3 protein: CASSWTRGYEQYF
CDR3 DNA: TGCGCCAGCAGCTGGACACGGGGCTACGAGCAGTACTTC

J gene: TRBJ2-5
clone size: few
V gene: TRBV6-6
D gene: -
CDR3 protein: CASSSVYQETQYF
CDR3 DNA: TGTGCCAGCAGTTCAGTGTACCAAGAGACCCAGTACTTC